Here is one T cell receptor (beta chain) with its context. Antigen: not known. CDR3 length: 14 amino acids. The germline V gene encodes CDR1 MNHEY and CDR2 SMNVEV (reference sequence). The sample belongs to a study of T cells expressing NK-cell markers. Overall study context: Cells sorted as CD3+CD56+NKG2C+, CD3+CD56+NKG2C- and CD3+CD56-NKG2C+ T cells supplied the TCR beta repertoires. Seven of the eight sequenced donors were HCMV-seropositive; one was seronegative.

Following a re-call of the 5' RACE reads, TCRdb has one entry per CDR3 protein and lacks DNA. Found here are about 170,000 distinct CDR3 sequences; the top ten clones hold roughly a fifth. Points from the study as a whole: Several donors showed dominant NKG2C+ clonotypes comprising about 1.0-7.5% of their CD8+ T cells.

The chain joins TRBV27 to TRBJ2-7; TCRdb selects TRBD2, and the lack of DNA leaves this call unchecked. This clonotype was obtained from a man aged 18 to 69 in good health. Sequencing input: blood T cells: a sorted CD56 or NKG2C T cell subset, CD4+ or CD8+ T cells, or bulk PBMC T cells (not recorded which). CDR3 loop: CASSTFGPTYEQYF.